A selection of T cell receptor beta chains follows, all from one sample in a study of CD4 T cells in relation to SARS-CoV-2 and coronaviruses. Antigens of these TCRs are unknown. TCRdb keeps only in-frame clones here, not all; method: immunoSEQ multiplex PCR. The sample holds approximately 20,000 clones, around 80% seen once. The sample comprised CD4+ T cells from PBMCs, cultured in vitro. Receptors originate from a human donor in good health. Both conserved end residues are part of each CDR3. The D gene is left open where the match is weak. The size field is filled for only some rows; it gives once, few, many or a size class.

clone_size | d_call | j_call | v_call | cdr3_aa | cdr3_nt
NA | NA | TRBJ2-7 | TRBV21-1 | CASSQGWGQDFYEQYF | TGTGCCAGCAGCCAGGGGTGGGGACAGGATTTTTACGAGCAGTACTTC
NA | NA | TRBJ2-3 | TRBV1 | CTSSQRGQYSDTQYF | TGCACCAGCAGCCAAAGGGGCCAGTACTCAGATACGCAGTATTTT
NA | NA | TRBJ2-3 | TRBV19 | CASSPGDPPTQYF | TGTGCCAGTAGTCCGGGCGACCCCCCCACGCAGTATTTT
NA | NA | TRBJ2-7 | TRBV6-5 | CASSYSGQYEQYF | TGTGCCAGCAGTTACTCTGGCCAATACGAGCAGTACTTC
few | TRBD1 | TRBJ1-4 | TRBV7-9 | CASSPGQATNEKLFF | TGTGCCAGCAGCCCGGGACAGGCAACTAATGAAAAACTGTTTTTT
NA | TRBD2 | TRBJ2-1 | TRBV19 | CASSIGSPGLAPQNYNEQFF | TGTGCCAGTAGTATCGGATCACCGGGACTAGCGCCACAAAATTACAATGAGCAGTTCTTC
NA | NA | TRBJ1-1 | TRBV14 | CASSYGRLNTEAFF | TGTGCCAGCAGCTACGGACGGCTGAACACTGAAGCTTTCTTT
few | NA | TRBJ2-1 | TRBV5-5 | CASSLDAGTYNEQFF | TGTGCCAGCAGCTTAGATGCCGGGACCTACAATGAGCAGTTCTTC
NA | TRBD1 | TRBJ2-7 | TRBV24-1 | CATSEGTGGMYEQYF | TGTGCCACCAGTGAGGGGACAGGGGGGATGTACGAGCAGTACTTC
NA | TRBD2 | TRBJ2-3 | TRBV7-3 | CASSLMPVTSGSTDTQYF | TGTGCCAGCAGCTTAATGCCCGTAACTAGCGGTAGCACAGATACGCAGTATTTT
once | NA | TRBJ2-7 | TRBV4-1 | CASSQAQGSYEQYF | TGCGCCAGCAGCCAAGCACAGGGCTCCTACGAGCAGTACTTC
NA | TRBD2 | TRBJ2-1 | TRBV19 | CASTPPGTSGRNEQFF | TGTGCCAGTACCCCCCCCGGGACTAGCGGGAGAAATGAGCAGTTCTTC
once | NA | TRBJ1-1 | TRBV7-2 | CASSFFLGRGTEAFF | TGTGCCAGCAGCTTTTTTTTAGGCCGAGGAACTGAAGCTTTCTTT
NA | TRBD2 | TRBJ2-7 | TRBV28 | CASGSGTSYEQYF | TGTGCCAGCGGTAGCGGGACCTCCTACGAGCAGTACTTC
NA | NA | TRBJ2-1 | TRBV20-1 | CSAPDYNEQFF | TGCAGTGCCCCGGACTACAATGAGCAGTTCTTC
NA | NA | TRBJ1-2 | TRBV5-8 | CASSFGDRVRGYTF | TGTGCCAGCAGCTTCGGGGACCGCGTTCGGGGCTACACCTTC
few | TRBD1 | TRBJ1-5 | TRBV29-1 | CSADEVDRGLVVRNQPQHF | TGCAGCGCCGACGAGGTGGACAGGGGACTCGTTGTGAGAAATCAGCCCCAGCATTTT
NA | TRBD1 | TRBJ2-6 | TRBV14 | CASSHATGTGAGANVLTF | TGTGCCAGCAGCCATGCTACCGGGACAGGGGCTGGGGCCAACGTCCTGACTTTC
few | TRBD1 | TRBJ1-6 | TRBV5-1 | CASSRGQGNSPLHF | TGCGCCAGCAGCCGCGGACAGGGTAATTCACCCCTCCACTTT
NA | NA | TRBJ2-2 | TRBV5-5 | CASRAGTQGFRGELFF | TGTGCCAGCAGGGCGGGGACACAGGGTTTCCGCGGGGAGCTGTTTTTT
NA | TRBD1 | TRBJ2-5 | TRBV19 | CASRPGQGVLETQYF | TGTGCCAGTAGACCCGGACAGGGGGTCTTGGAGACCCAGTACTTC
few | TRBD2 | TRBJ2-5 | TRBV7-3 | CASSLDGRPQETQYF | TGTGCCAGCAGCTTAGACGGGAGGCCCCAAGAGACCCAGTACTTC
NA | NA | TRBJ2-7 | TRBV6-1 | CASSEAYEQYF | TGTGCCAGCAGTGAAGCCTACGAGCAGTACTTC
NA | NA | TRBJ1-4 | TRBV6-5 | CASKEGGTTNEKLFF | TGTGCCAGCAAAGAGGGAGGCACAACTAATGAAAAACTGTTTTTT
NA | TRBD2 | TRBJ2-1 | TRBV24-1 | CATSWASGTNEQFF | TGTGCCACCAGCTGGGCTAGCGGGACCAATGAGCAGTTCTTC
NA | NA | TRBJ1-5 | TRBV30 | CAWSSTRVYSNQPQHF | TGTGCCTGGAGTTCCACCCGCGTGTATAGCAATCAGCCCCAGCATTTT
NA | TRBD1 | TRBJ1-2 | TRBV9 | CASSVHTGANYGYTF | TGTGCCAGCAGCGTTCACACAGGGGCTAACTATGGCTACACCTTC
NA | NA | TRBJ1-3 | TRBV10-1 | CASSGNPGNTIYF | TGCGCCAGCAGTGGGAACCCTGGAAACACCATATATTTT
NA | NA | TRBJ1-2 | TRBV29-1 | CSVDGAWDYGYTF | TGCAGCGTTGATGGAGCGTGGGACTATGGCTACACCTTC
NA | NA | TRBJ2-1 | TRBV11-3 | CASSLGVRSHNEQFF | TGTGCCAGCAGCTTAGGGGTCAGGTCCCACAATGAGCAGTTCTTC
NA | NA | TRBJ1-1 | TRBV25-1 | CASSTQGDTEAFF | TGTGCCAGCAGTACTCAGGGAGACACTGAAGCTTTCTTT
few | NA | TRBJ1-2 | TRBV10-2 | CASSDRTSYGYTF | TGCGCCAGCAGTGACAGGACTAGTTATGGCTACACCTTC
NA | NA | TRBJ2-2 | TRBV24-1 | CATSFGQNTGELFF | TGTGCCACCAGTTTTGGGCAGAACACCGGGGAGCTGTTTTTT
NA | NA | TRBJ2-7 | TRBV7-9 | CASSPGARGYEQYF | TGTGCCAGCAGCCCGGGGGCACGGGGCTACGAGCAGTACTTC
NA | TRBD1 | TRBJ2-3 | TRBV6-4 | CASSEGTGGADTQYF | TGTGCCAGCAGTGAAGGGACAGGCGGGGCAGATACGCAGTATTTT
NA | NA | TRBJ2-3 | TRBV5-1 | CASSFSEPSTDTQYF | TGCGCCAGCAGCTTTTCAGAGCCTAGCACAGATACGCAGTATTTT
NA | TRBD2 | TRBJ2-1 | TRBV6-2/TRBV6-3 | CASNPGLAGPYNEQFF | TGTGCCAGCAACCCGGGGCTAGCGGGTCCCTACAATGAGCAGTTCTTC
NA | NA | TRBJ2-7 | TRBV20-1 | CSASLAAYEQYF | TGCAGTGCTAGTCTAGCTGCCTACGAGCAGTACTTC
NA | TRBD2 | TRBJ2-1 | TRBV6-5 | CASRRTGGVGNEQFF | TGTGCCAGCAGGCGCACGGGGGGGGTAGGGAATGAGCAGTTCTTC
NA | NA | TRBJ1-6 | TRBV10-3 | CAISFRGAGDNSPLHF | TGTGCCATCAGTTTCCGAGGGGCGGGGGATAATTCACCCCTCCACTTT